The 14 T cell receptor beta chains below all came from one sample that was sequenced in a study of blood T cell repertoires in COVID-19. Measured with immunoSEQ multiplex PCR; TCRdb has only the in-frame clones, and not every one. The table includes some 60,000 clones, roughly 90% detected once. The sequencing sample was made of peripheral blood. The source of these receptors is a human donor in a cohort sampled during active COVID-19.

The chain uses TRBV4-3 and TRBJ2-7; 7 positions agree with TRBD2. The CDR3 is 17 residues long. After removal of 0 bases from V and 0 bases from J, the junction contained 8 bases not matched to a gene. Germline V gene data show CDR1 as LGHNA and CDR2 as YSLEER. CDR3 coding DNA: TGCGCCAGCAGCCAAGATTCGCTAGCGGTTATCTCCTACGAGCAGTACTTC. This codes for CASSQDSLAVISYEQYF.

The chain has TRBV18 and TRBJ1-3, with a weak D call TRBD1 (5 bases). The V end was cut by 5 bases, the J end by 4 bases, with 18 bases between. Germline CDR1 reads KGHSH; CDR2 reads LQKENI. This CDR3 is built from 16 residues. The CDR3, as DNA: TGTGCCAGCTCATCAATAATGGACATATCAGGAAACACCATATATTTT. Protein: CASSSIMDISGNTIYF.

The rearrangement uses TRBV13 and TRBJ2-2, with 7 bases identical to TRBD2. This CDR3 spans 14 amino acids. Germline V CDR1 and CDR2: PRHDT, FYEKMQ (reference sequence). The V and J ends lost 6 bases and 6 bases, in that order; junction bases with no gene match: 7. CDR3 coding DNA: TGTGCCAGCAGAGCCGGGACTATATCCGGGGAGCTGTTTTTT. It translates to CASRAGTISGELFF. The whole variable domain, filled in from reference TRBV13 and TRBJ2-2, reads AAGVIQSPRHLIKEKRETATLKCYPIPRHDTVYWYQQGPGQDPQFLISFYEKMQSDKGSIPDRFSAQQFSDYHSELNMSSLELGDSALYFCASRAGTISGELFFGEGSRLTVL.

The chain couples TRBV29-1 to TRBJ2-3, with TRBD1 matching 8 bases. The CDR3 consists of 13 residues. The V and J ends lost 7 bases and 3 bases, in that order; junction bases with no gene match: 6. Germline-derived CDR1 and CDR2 are SQVTM and ANQGSEA. The CDR3 spells CSAPGGGTDTQYF. CDR3 bases: TGCAGCGCCCCAGGGGGCGGAACAGATACGCAGTATTTT.

This clone came up once. The genes are TRBV7-8 and TRBJ2-7; 11 bases are shared with TRBD1. V shed 1 base and J 5 bases; nucleotides not matched to a gene: 4. Germline values: CDR1 SGHVS, CDR2 FQNEAQ. This CDR3 has 15 residues. In nucleotides, the CDR3 is TGTGCCAGCAGCTTAGGCGGACAGGGGGCCCACGAGCAGTACTTC. Protein product: CASSLGGQGAHEQYF.

Here the CDR3 reads CASSTSAGGPTDTQYF. The CDR3 coding sequence is TGTGCCAGCAGTACATCAGCGGGAGGGCCCACAGATACGCAGTATTTT. The V and J genes are TRBV6-2 or TRBV6-3 and TRBJ2-3; 10 nucleotides line up with TRBD2. CDR3 size: 16 residues. V was pared by 5 bases and J by 2 bases, with 7 bases of the junction left unmatched. From germline, CDR1 is MNHEY and CDR2 SVGEGT.

This chain connects TRBV18 to TRBJ1-1, with 7 bases fitting TRBD1. The CDR3 is 14 residues long. The junction had 2 bases not matched to a gene; V was cut back by 3 bases and J by 1 base. CDR1 and CDR2 (germline): KGHSH, LQKENI. Written as DNA, the CDR3 is TGTGCCAGCTCACCCAAGGGGGCGAACACTGAAGCTTTCTTT. This encodes CASSPKGANTEAFF.

V is TRBV28 and J is TRBJ2-5; D remains unclear. The CDR3 totals 13 residues. Between the trimmed V and J ends, which lost 6 bases and 0 bases, there was a span of 8 bases. Germline values: CDR1 MDHEN, CDR2 SYDVKM. The DNA of the CDR3 is TGTGCCAGCAGCTCGTCTTACCAAGAGACCCAGTACTTC. Protein product: CASSSSYQETQYF.

The chain has TRBV4-3 and TRBJ2-2, with 7 bases that match TRBD2. The CDR3 is 14 amino acids. V shed 4 bases, J shed 1 base, and the junction held 0 bases outside the gene matches. The V gene's germline CDR1 is LGHNA and CDR2 YSLEER. In DNA form, the CDR3 reads TGCGCCAGCAGCCGGGAGGGGAACACCGGGGAGCTGTTTTTT. Residues: CASSREGNTGELFF.

The chain recombines TRBV12-5 with TRBJ2-1, with 8 bases fitting TRBD2. The CDR3 loop spans 15 amino acids. Per the germline V gene, CDR1 is LGHNT and CDR2 is FRNRAP. With V trimmed by 1 base and J by 7 bases, 6 bases remained unmatched. CDR3 amino acids: CASGLAGGPANEQFF. The CDR3 bases are TGTGCTAGTGGTTTGGCGGGAGGGCCGGCGAATGAGCAGTTCTTC. Variable domain in full (rest from reference TRBV12-5 and TRBJ2-1): DARVTQTPRHKVTEMGQEVTMRCQPILGHNTVFWYRQTMMQGLELLAYFRNRAPLDDSGMPKDRFSAEMPDATLATLKIQPSEPRDSAVYFCASGLAGGPANEQFFGPGTRLTVL.

V and J are TRBV4-2 and TRBJ2-6; TRBD1 aligns across 9 bases. V shed 5 bases, J shed 0 bases, and the junction held 8 bases outside the gene matches. Germline CDR1 and CDR2: LGHNA and YNFKEQ. This CDR3 contains 18 residues. CDR3 protein: CASSFGQGSYSGANVLTF. CDR3 coding DNA: TGTGCCAGCAGCTTTGGACAGGGGAGTTACTCTGGGGCCAACGTCCTGACTTTC.

This clone was seen just once. This chain connects TRBV7-9 to TRBJ2-7; 8 bases agree with TRBD2. CDR1 SEHNR and CDR2 FQNEAQ come from the germline V gene (reference sequence). Trimming at V came to 4 bases and at J to 4 bases, leaving 9 bases not matched to a gene. CDR3 length: 15 residues. DNA of the CDR3: TGTGCCAGCAGCTCCAGGGTAGCGGGGTTATACGAGCAGTACTTC. Amino acids: CASSSRVAGLYEQYF.

The chain recombines TRBV6-2 or TRBV6-3 with TRBJ2-1, with D tentatively TRBD2 (5 bases). This CDR3 has 12 residues. V lost 6 bases to trimming and J lost 8 bases, with 11 bases between them. CDR1 and CDR2 from the germline V gene are MNHEY and SVGEGT. CDR3 bases: TGTGCCAGCAGCCTTTACGGGGATGAGCAGTTCTTC. Translating gives CASSLYGDEQFF.

The chain carries TRBV11-2 and TRBJ2-2; 7 bases agree with TRBD1. CDR1 SGHAT and CDR2 FQNNGV come from the germline V gene. This CDR3 region has 16 residues. Losses at the gene ends were 6 bases for V and 1 base for J; bases not matched to a gene: 8. The CDR3 bases are TGTGCCAGCAGGCTAGGGGGACAGCTGAACACCGGGGAGCTGTTTTTT. Its protein is CASRLGGQLNTGELFF.